This is a list of T cell receptor beta chains from one sample in a study of cytomegalovirus exposure and HLA in healthy donors. Clones were sequenced by immunoSEQ multiplex PCR, and TCRdb holds only the in-frame ones, with some missing. This table has about 130,000 clones, 17% appearing once. The sequenced sample consisted of PBMCs. The receptors were gathered from a female donor in good health and CMV-seropositive. CDR3s include the opening cysteine and the closing phenylalanine or tryptophan. A D gene is named only where the DNA matches it firmly. Only some rows state a clone size, as once, few, many or a class for expanded clones.

V,length,D,J,size,CDR3,DNA
TRBV18,16,TRBD2,TRBJ2-1,.,CASSPLAGTKYNEQFF,TGTGCCAGCTCACCTCTAGCGGGGACTAAATACAATGAGCAGTTCTTC
TRBV7-9,13,.,TRBJ2-2,few,CASSPQNTGELFF,TGTGCCAGCAGCCCACAAAACACCGGGGAGCTGTTTTTT
TRBV7-9,16,TRBD2,TRBJ2-3,.,CASSFLTGGAIDTQYF,TGTGCCAGCAGCTTCCTAACCGGGGGGGCCATTGATACGCAGTATTTT
TRBV15,13,.,TRBJ2-1,.,CATGTHLNNEQFF,TGTGCCACCGGGACTCACCTTAACAATGAGCAGTTCTTC
TRBV2,14,.,TRBJ1-5,few,CASSGLMWNQPQHF,TGTGCCAGCAGTGGACTTATGTGGAATCAGCCCCAGCATTTT
TRBV7-2,15,.,TRBJ2-1,.,CASSSGGDLYNEQFF,TGTGCCAGCAGCTCCGGCGGGGATCTCTACAATGAGCAGTTCTTC
TRBV2,13,TRBD2,TRBJ2-5,few,CAIQRGSQETQYF,TGTGCCATACAGCGGGGATCCCAAGAGACCCAGTACTTC
TRBV21-1,15,.,TRBJ1-2,few,CASSNRTGGSFGYTF,TGTGCCAGCAGCAACCGGACAGGGGGTTCGTTTGGCTACACCTTC
TRBV5-1,14,TRBD1,TRBJ1-1,few,CASSWTGRSTEAFF,TGCGCCAGCAGCTGGACAGGGCGGAGTACTGAAGCTTTCTTT
TRBV6-5,13,.,TRBJ1-5,.,CASSSITGLPQHF,TGTGCCAGCAGTTCCATTACAGGTCTGCCCCAGCATTTT
TRBV4-1,16,.,TRBJ1-6,few,CASSQDGGAGNSPLHF,TGCGCCAGCAGCCAAGACGGGGGGGCAGGGAATTCACCCCTCCACTTT
TRBV9,16,TRBD2,TRBJ2-7,few,CASSVEVSGGLGEQYF,TGTGCCAGCAGCGTAGAAGTTAGCGGGGGTCTAGGGGAGCAGTACTTC
TRBV1,17,.,TRBJ2-2,few,CTSSRSGTSGSTGELFF,TGCACCAGCAGCCGATCTGGGACTAGCGGAAGCACCGGGGAGCTGTTTTTT
TRBV5-4,13,.,TRBJ2-5,.,CASSFDGVVPQYF,TGTGCCAGCAGCTTCGACGGGGTAGTACCCCAGTACTTC
TRBV29-1,14,TRBD1,TRBJ1-2,few,CSVEGTGKRSGYTF,TGCAGCGTTGAGGGGACAGGGAAGCGTAGCGGCTACACCTTC
TRBV28,18,.,TRBJ2-6,few,CASSWTSGHNSGANVLTF,TGTGCCAGCAGTTGGACCTCGGGACACAACTCTGGGGCCAACGTCCTGACTTTC
TRBV5-1,17,TRBD2,TRBJ2-1,.,CASSLAQRGGSYNEQFF,TGCGCCAGCAGCTTGGCACAGCGGGGGGGCTCCTACAATGAGCAGTTCTTC
TRBV25-1,15,.,TRBJ2-2,few,CASTGSREYTGELFF,TGTGCCAGCACCGGCTCCCGGGAGTACACCGGGGAGCTGTTTTTT
TRBV5-1,12,.,TRBJ2-3,few,CASSLSVDTQYF,TGCGCCAGCAGCTTGTCCGTGGATACGCAGTATTTT
TRBV5-1,14,.,TRBJ1-6,.,CASSLAGRNSPLHF,TGCGCCAGCAGCTTGGCAGGGAGGAATTCACCCCTCCACTTT
TRBV28,12,.,TRBJ2-1,.,CASSLQGFEQFF,TGTGCCAGCAGTTTACAGGGCTTTGAGCAGTTCTTC
TRBV14,15,.,TRBJ2-7,.,CASSQDRLASYEQYF,TGTGCCAGCAGCCAAGATCGACTGGCCTCCTACGAGCAGTACTTC
TRBV5-1,16,TRBD1,TRBJ2-1,few,CASSFLGDSSYNEQFF,TGCGCCAGCAGCTTTCTCGGGGACAGCTCCTACAATGAGCAGTTCTTC
TRBV9,13,TRBD2,TRBJ2-4,few,CASSGGLAHIQYF,TGTGCCAGCAGCGGCGGACTAGCGCACATTCAGTACTTC
TRBV28,13,.,TRBJ1-1,.,CASLGQMNTEAFF,TGTGCCAGCCTCGGACAGATGAACACTGAAGCTTTCTTT
TRBV5-1,14,.,TRBJ1-1,few,CASRTLLANTEAFF,TGCGCCAGCAGAACGCTCCTAGCGAACACTGAAGCTTTCTTT
TRBV6-1,13,.,TRBJ2-7,.,CASSARDGYEQYF,TGTGCCAGCAGTGCGCGGGATGGGTACGAGCAGTACTTC
TRBV6-5,15,.,TRBJ1-2,few,CASSYSGRPLFGYTF,TGTGCCAGCAGTTACTCGGGTCGCCCACTATTTGGCTACACCTTC
TRBV18,14,.,TRBJ1-1,few,CASSLVTPSTEAFF,TGTGCCAGCTCACTTGTCACCCCCAGCACTGAAGCTTTCTTT
TRBV27,12,.,TRBJ2-7,few,CASTDAGEEQYF,TGTGCCAGCACCGACGCTGGGGAGGAGCAGTACTTC
TRBV9,13,.,TRBJ1-5,few,CASSVDLNQPQHF,TGTGCCAGCAGCGTAGATCTCAATCAGCCCCAGCATTTT
TRBV4-3,14,.,TRBJ1-6,.,CASSQVATGGPLHF,TGCGCCAGCAGCCAAGTTGCCACGGGGGGACCCCTCCACTTT
TRBV5-6,16,TRBD1,TRBJ2-1,few,CASSLVQTGGGNEQFF,TGTGCCAGCAGCTTGGTACAGACAGGGGGCGGCAATGAGCAGTTCTTC